This TCR beta chain was sequenced for a study of graft-versus-host responses after intestinal transplantation (dated by TCRdb to the early 2020s). At the level of the whole study: Multivisceral, liver-intestinal, or isolated intestinal transplants were received by the recipients. Donor T cell macrochimerism was defined as a peak of at least 4% donor T cells among recipient peripheral blood mononuclear cells. Of the 20 to 25 intestinal transplant recipients enrolled in the cohort, one of whom was a retransplant, 3 patients without pretransplant specimens were excluded. Samples from three later patients were sequenced in-house on an Illumina MiSeq with MiXCR processing rather than by the commercial service. Graft-versus-host and host-versus-graft alloreactive T cell clones were tracked in the graft, circulation and bone marrow after intestinal transplantation using bulk TCR-beta CDR3 sequencing. Alloreactive clones were identified by sequencing pre-transplant mixed lymphocyte reaction products and comparing these products with unstimulated pre-transplant donor and recipient T cells. Every recipient was given anti-thymocyte globulin induction, followed by 2 to 4 years of maintenance tacrolimus and steroids.

As for this clone: Its antigen is still unknown. No base qualities exist here, and no much larger clone lies one base off it.

From the cysteine through the phenylalanine, the CDR3 covers 18 amino acids. Of all the DNA, just the CDR3 is kept, 54 bases in frame from base 1. V is trimmed back by 3 bases and J by 3 bases, and the junction contains 9 bases that no gene match accounts for. CDR1 and CDR2 are read off the germline V gene as SNHLY and FYNNEI. Library preparation used the immunoSEQ multiplex PCR assay. For most patients, genomic DNA was isolated using the Qiagen DNeasy Blood and Tissue Kit and was shipped frozen to Adaptive Biotechnologies for TCR sequencing. For most patients, high-throughput TCR-beta CDR3 sequencing of genomic DNA was performed by Adaptive Biotechnologies. Per the original workflow: TCR sequencing data were retrieved from Adaptive's ImmunoSEQ software for 15 to 20 patients, whereas three other patients were processed with MiXCR and VDJtools. CD4 versus CD8 sorting errors were corrected by removing sequences found in both subsets at a frequency ratio below 5:1. CDR3 nucleotide sequences shared between donor and recipient were removed because the origin of such sequences could not be assigned. Alloreactive clones required at least 2-fold expansion over unstimulated cells and minimum CFSE-low frequency of 0.002% (template counts) or 0.001% (read counts). A clone was considered mappable if detected in the sequenced pre-transplant spleen, lymph node, or MLR CFSE-low populations of the donor or recipient. The cumulative frequency of alloreactive clones was calculated as a percentage of all sequences, weighted by copy number. Drawn from immuneACCESS, this table holds only the in-frame rearrangements with V and J called that TCRdb kept. Clones are partly lost; checked studies trace under half to an unresolved V gene and leave the rest unexplained. The D gene and trimming were derived from the DNA, and the V and J assignments and clone size from that table. Recorded for this sample are 60,000 to 80,000 clones; around 91% of them occurred a single time. In total, the top ten clones hold about 1.3% of the sample.

Findings and caveats that apply to the study as a whole: The relatively low number and heterogeneity of intestinal transplant patients limited the conclusions. GvH clones were found in recipient bone marrow, and some of the GvH clones appeared earlier in ileal mucosa or blood, which is consistent with an intestinal mucosal origin. Peak levels of circulating GvH clones were associated with declines in HvG clones early after transplant. Patients with donor T cell macrochimerism had high GvH to HvG T cell clonal ratios in their allografts.

This specimen's time point label, per the study, means: cells obtained before transplantation from donor or recipient. CD3+CD4+ and CD3+CD8+ populations were FACS-sorted from unstimulated pre-transplant donor and recipient cells taken from spleen or lymph nodes. This receptor was obtained from a human donor who received an intestinal transplant. The input for sequencing was unstimulated CD8+ T cells sorted from spleen or lymph node cells, taken before intestinal transplant. Recombination linked TRBV2 to TRBJ2-2; 11 bases in the middle match TRBD2. The DNA is TGTGCCAGCAGTGATGCAGCTAGCGGGGGGTCCTACACCGGGGAGCTGTTTTTT. This encodes CASSDAASGGSYTGELFF.